Listed below are T cell receptor beta chains from one sample, sequenced in a study of T cells in narcolepsy. Profiled with immunoSEQ multiplex PCR; TCRdb holds only in-frame clones, not every one. This table has approximately 30,000 clones, around 80% appearing once. The sample was memory (CD45RA-) CD4+ T cells from blood. The source is a human donor in good health. The CDR3 runs from the conserved cysteine through the conserved F or W. A D gene is named only where the DNA matches it firmly. Not every row has a clone size; where given, it reads once, few, many or a size class.

v_gene	abundance	j_gene	d_gene	CDR3aa	CDR3nt
TRBV5-1	NA	TRBJ1-1	NA	CASSLAGGWTEAFF	TGCGCCAGCAGCTTGGCGGGGGGCTGGACTGAAGCTTTCTTT
TRBV5-4	NA	TRBJ2-1	NA	CAITSRFTSSYNEQFF	TGTGCCATTACTAGCAGGTTTACGAGCTCCTACAATGAGCAGTTCTTC
TRBV7-9	NA	TRBJ2-7	NA	CASSLVSYEQYF	TGTGCCAGCAGCTTAGTTTCGTACGAGCAGTACTTC
TRBV5-1	NA	TRBJ2-6	NA	CASSLVFRGRSGANVLTF	TGCGCCAGCAGCTTGGTTTTCAGGGGGAGGTCTGGGGCCAACGTCCTGACTTTC
TRBV5-1	NA	TRBJ2-7	TRBD1	CASRTGGNSGEQYF	TGCGCCAGCAGGACAGGGGGCAATTCGGGCGAGCAGTACTTC
TRBV19	NA	TRBJ1-2	NA	CASSSRTGFNYGYTF	TGTGCCAGTAGTTCTCGGACCGGATTTAACTATGGCTACACCTTC
TRBV6-6	few	TRBJ2-1	TRBD1	CASSGDSYNEQFF	TGTGCCAGCAGTGGGGACAGCTACAATGAGCAGTTCTTC
TRBV5-4	NA	TRBJ2-5	NA	CASSLGLETQYF	TGTGCCAGCAGCTTGGGCTTAGAGACCCAGTACTTC
TRBV7-9	NA	TRBJ2-3	NA	CASSLARIDKDTQYF	TGTGCCAGCAGCTTAGCGCGGATAGATAAAGATACGCAGTATTTT
TRBV6-1	NA	TRBJ1-6	NA	CASWDGYNSPLHF	TGTGCCAGCTGGGACGGATATAATTCACCCCTCCACTTT
TRBV6-1	NA	TRBJ2-3	TRBD2	CASGLAGTDTQYF	TGTGCCAGCGGACTAGCGGGGACGGATACGCAGTATTTT